The 5 T cell receptor beta chains in this list originate from one sample, sequenced in a study of CXCR4 blockade with PD-1 therapy in pancreatic cancer. Method: immunoSEQ multiplex PCR; TCRdb's copy keeps in-frame clones and lacks some. Altogether fewer than 10,000 clones are present, about 60% being singletons, with the ten largest covering 7.3%. The sequenced sample was tumor tissue. Source of these receptors: a human donor with pancreatic ductal adenocarcinoma.

V and J are TRBV18 and TRBJ2-7; D is undetermined. Trimming took off 3 bases at V and 4 bases at J, with 16 bases between the two ends. Per germline, CDR1 KGHSH and CDR2 LQKENI. CDR3 length: 15 residues. CDR3 protein: CASSPRVGASYEQYF. The DNA for the CDR3 is TGTGCCAGCTCACCCCGGGTAGGAGCCAGTTACGAGCAGTACTTC. Full variable domain (remainder filled in from reference TRBV18 and TRBJ2-7): NAGVMQNPRHLVRRRGQEARLRCSPMKGHSHVYWYRQLPEEGLKFMVYLQKENIIDESGMPKERFSAEFPKEGPSILRIQQVVRGDSAAYFCASSPRVGASYEQYFGPGTRLTVT.

CDR3 nucleotides: TGTGCCACCAGCAGAGGCGGGAATAATTCACCCCTCCACTTT. Its translation is CATSRGGNNSPLHF. The J gene is TRBJ1-6, the V gene TRBV15; D remains ambiguous. V was trimmed by 1 base and J by 5 bases, leaving 6 bases between them. Germline assignment: CDR1 LNHNV and CDR2 YYDKDF (reference sequence). This CDR3 has 14 residues.

The chain uses TRBV18 and TRBJ2-3, with TRBD2 matching over 10 bases. The CDR3 totals 15 residues. Trimming at V came to 0 bases and at J to 5 bases, leaving 2 bases not matched to a gene. Germline-derived CDR1 and CDR2 are KGHSH and LQKENI. Here the CDR3 reads CASSPPGTSVDTQYF. The CDR3 DNA sequence: TGTGCCAGCTCACCACCTGGGACTAGCGTAGATACGCAGTATTTT.

This sequence joins TRBV19 and TRBJ1-3; D perhaps matches TRBD1 (5 bases). The CDR3 loop spans 14 amino acids. V was trimmed by 6 bases and J by 2 bases, leaving 11 bases between them. Germline V lookup: CDR1 LNHDA, CDR2 SQIVND (reference sequence). For the CDR3, the DNA is TGTGCCAGTAGGTCAGGGTTCGCTGGAAACACCATATATTTT. It yields the protein CASRSGFAGNTIYF.

V gene TRBV6-8 combines with J gene TRBJ1-1, with D possibly being TRBD1 (5 bases). With 0 bases removed from V and 2 bases from J, the gap between germline ends came to 13 bases. Germline CDR1 is MNHGY and CDR2 is SAAAGT. CDR3 size: 16 residues. The CDR3 DNA reads TGTGCCAGCAGTTACTCCCGCACGACAGTAAACACTGAAGCTTTCTTT. The encoded protein is CASSYSRTTVNTEAFF.